The 27 T cell receptor beta chains below come from one sample, sequenced in a study of cytomegalovirus exposure and HLA in healthy donors. With 60 Vbeta and 13 Jbeta primers, the PCR was carried out. The repertoire was sequenced with immunoSEQ multiplex PCR; TCRdb's copy has only in-frame clones and lacks some. The sample lists around 150,000 clones, 70% to 85% occurring once. The sequenced sample was PBMCs. These receptors came from a man aged 35-49 years in good health and CMV-seronegative.

V gene TRBV7-9 combines with J gene TRBJ1-6; D is possibly TRBD1 (5 bases). CDR1 and CDR2 (germline): SEHNR, FQNEAQ (reference sequence). V was pared by 5 bases and J by 9 bases, with 14 bases between. The CDR3 has 14 residues. CDR3: CASSPTGGGSPLHF. In nucleotides, the CDR3 is TGTGCCAGCAGCCCCACCGGCGGGGGTTCACCCCTCCACTTT.

V usage is TRBV28 and J usage is TRBJ2-3, with 9 nucleotides matching TRBD2. The trim removed 2 bases at V and 6 bases at J, leaving 12 bases unmatched. The CDR3 has 17 residues. Looked up from germline, CDR1 is MDHEN and CDR2 is SYDVKM. The CDR3 bases are TGTGCCAGCAGTTTAGGGGCGGAAGCGGGAGGACGCGATACGCAGTATTTT. It specifies CASSLGAEAGGRDTQYF.

This chain connects TRBV28 to TRBJ2-1, with a possible D match to TRBD1 (5 bases). Trimming pared 2 bases from V and 5 bases from J, leaving 7 bases between. This CDR3 contains 13 residues. In germline, CDR1 is MDHEN, CDR2 SYDVKM. As DNA, the CDR3 is TGTGCCAGCAGTTTACGACAGAACAATGAGCAGTTCTTC. The encoded protein is CASSLRQNNEQFF.

V gene TRBV7-3 combines with J gene TRBJ2-2; TRBD1 agrees at 10 bases. Trimming cost V 0 bases and J 3 bases; bases outside gene matches: 10. The CDR3 spans 19 residues. Germline CDR1 SGHTA, CDR2 FQGTGA. The chain's CDR3 is CASSLTLWDRGEHTGELFF. CDR3 DNA sequence: TGTGCCAGCAGCTTAACCCTTTGGGACAGGGGAGAACACACCGGGGAGCTGTTTTTT.

V and J are TRBV10-1 and TRBJ2-7; 10 bases match TRBD2. Unmatched junction bases numbered 8, after V lost 0 bases and J lost 6 bases. Germline assignment: CDR1 WNHNN and CDR2 SYGVQD (reference sequence). The CDR3 covers 16 residues. The CDR3 protein is CASSESSGLARSEQYF. The CDR3 DNA sequence: TGCGCCAGCAGTGAGTCCTCGGGACTAGCGAGGAGCGAGCAGTACTTC.

The rearrangement joins TRBV12-5 to TRBJ2-5; tentatively, D is TRBD2 (5 bases). Germline assignment: CDR1 LGHNT and CDR2 FRNRAP. CDR3 size: 16 residues. V gave up 1 base and J gave up 2 bases, with 14 bases separating them. CDR3 bases: TGTGCTAGTGGTTTGGCTCACACTAGATTACAAGAGACCCAGTACTTC. This encodes CASGLAHTRLQETQYF.

The J gene is TRBJ2-5, the V gene TRBV6-6; TRBD2 matches at 10 bases. The trim removed 11 bases at V and 3 bases at J, leaving 9 bases unmatched. This CDR3 region has 14 residues. Germline V gene data show CDR1 as MNHNY and CDR2 as SVGAGI (reference sequence). The CDR3 DNA is TGTGCCGGCGGACTAGCGGAAATCAAAGAGACCCAGTACTTC. This codes for CAGGLAEIKETQYF.

This chain joins TRBV4-2 and TRBJ1-5, with a weak D call TRBD1 (5 bases). Trimming left V 1 base short and J 3 bases short, with 13 bases between. The V gene's germline CDR1 is LGHNA and CDR2 YNFKEQ. This CDR3 has 16 amino acids. The CDR3, as DNA: TGTGCCAGCAGCCAAGGCGAAGGGGAACACAATCAGCCCCAGCATTTT. It yields the protein CASSQGEGEHNQPQHF.

The V and J genes are TRBV11-3 and TRBJ2-1; TRBD2 aligns across 11 bases. CDR1 is SGHNT, CDR2 YENEEA, per germline. Unmatched junction bases numbered 3, after V lost 1 base and J lost 4 bases. This CDR3 has 16 residues. CDR3 nucleotide sequence: TGTGCCAGCAGCTTAGTTTCTAGCGGGAGGTACAATGAGCAGTTCTTC. Its protein product is CASSLVSSGRYNEQFF.

V is TRBV7-3 and J is TRBJ2-2; D may be TRBD2 (5 bases). V lost 3 bases and J 0 bases, leaving 11 bases between the germline ends. This CDR3 comprises 16 residues. Per germline, CDR1 SGHTA and CDR2 FQGTGA. This CDR3 is CASSFAGLANTGELFF. In nucleotides, the CDR3 is TGTGCCAGCAGCTTCGCGGGTTTAGCGAACACCGGGGAGCTGTTTTTT.

This clone appeared once. The chain uses TRBV4-1 and TRBJ1-2; D gene unclear. With 0 bases removed from V and 8 bases from J, the gap between germline ends came to 10 bases. The CDR3 is 13 amino acids. CDR1 is MGHRA, CDR2 YSYEKL, per germline. Here the CDR3 DNA reads TGCGCCAGCAGCCAAGAACTAGGGAACGGCTACACCTTC. It codes for CASSQELGNGYTF.

This chain connects TRBV7-2 to TRBJ2-1; D call uncertain. The germline gives CDR1 SGHTA, CDR2 FQGNSA. Trimming stripped 5 bases from V and 3 bases from J, with 11 bases between. This CDR3 comprises 14 residues. CDR3 residues: CASSDLVHYNEQFF. The CDR3 region has the DNA TGTGCCAGCAGCGATCTAGTTCACTACAATGAGCAGTTCTTC.

The V and J genes are TRBV6-5 and TRBJ2-4, with 7 bases that match TRBD1. This CDR3 has 14 residues. The germline V gene has CDR1 MNHEY and CDR2 SVGAGI. V trimming: 4 bases; J trimming: 5 bases; junction bases outside the gene matches: 5. The CDR3 spells CASSSRQGQNIQYF. In nucleotides, the CDR3 is TGTGCCAGCAGTTCGAGACAGGGCCAAAACATTCAGTACTTC.

This rearrangement joins TRBV28 to TRBJ2-3, with 14 bases fitting TRBD2. CDR3 length equals 19 residues. Trimming took 1 base from V and 2 from J; bases not matched to a gene: 8. The germline gives CDR1 MDHEN, CDR2 SYDVKM. In DNA, the CDR3 is TGTGCCAGCAGTTTATCCACCGGACTAGCGGGAGGCCCCACAGATACGCAGTATTTT. Translation gives CASSLSTGLAGGPTDTQYF.

This clone occurred a few times. The chain has TRBV5-6 and TRBJ2-5; the D gene is possibly TRBD2 (6 bases). V lost 0 bases, J lost 0 bases, and 9 bases lay in between. Looked up from germline, CDR1 is SGHDT and CDR2 is YYEEEE. The CDR3 is 15 residues long. CDR3 nucleotide sequence: TGTGCCAGCAGCTTGGTTGCGGGGTACCAAGAGACCCAGTACTTC. It specifies CASSLVAGYQETQYF.

This chain uses TRBV6-1 with TRBJ1-3, with D possibly TRBD1 on 5 matching bases. The ends were cut back, 4 bases at V and 0 bases at J, with 7 bases in the middle. CDR1 is MNHNS, CDR2 SASEGT, per germline. This CDR3 contains 14 residues. CDR3 residues: CASSVDTSGNTIYF. CDR3 DNA: TGTGCCAGCAGTGTGGACACCTCTGGAAACACCATATATTTT.

This clone was observed once. This chain uses TRBV7-2 with TRBJ1-4; 8 nucleotides line up with TRBD1. The CDR3 loop spans 16 amino acids. V dropped 5 bases and J dropped 4; count of bases not matched to a gene: 9. CDR1 and CDR2 from the germline V gene are SGHTA and FQGNSA. This chain's CDR3 is CASSVRTGGGNEKLFF. In nucleotides, the CDR3 is TGTGCCAGCAGCGTCCGTACAGGGGGAGGTAATGAAAAACTGTTTTTT.

This rearrangement joins TRBV30 to TRBJ2-2, with a weak D call TRBD2 (6 bases). The V gene's germline CDR1 is GTSNPN and CDR2 SVGIG (reference sequence). The CDR3 contains 13 residues. V was cut by 2 bases and J by 5 bases, with 9 bases left in between. The CDR3 DNA is TGTGCCTGGAGTCAGGGACTGACCGGGGAGCTGTTTTTT. Encoded protein: CAWSQGLTGELFF.

The chain recombines TRBV28 with TRBJ1-2; 7 nucleotides align to TRBD1. Germline V gene sequence: CDR1 MDHEN, CDR2 SYDVKM. The CDR3 is 15 amino acids. V trimming: 3 bases; J trimming: 4 bases; junction bases outside the gene matches: 8. The CDR3 sequence: CASSFPTGSGYGYTF. CDR3 DNA: TGTGCCAGCAGTTTTCCGACAGGGTCAGGCTATGGCTACACCTTC.

The rearrangement uses TRBV9 and TRBJ2-5; 11 nucleotides match TRBD1. V lost 4 bases and J lost 2; bases outside the gene matches: 4. Per the germline V gene, CDR1 is SGDLS and CDR2 is YYNGEE. The CDR3 extends over 15 amino acids. The CDR3 sequence is CASSFRDRGQETQYF. Here the CDR3 DNA reads TGTGCCAGCAGCTTCCGGGACAGGGGGCAAGAGACCCAGTACTTC.

This clone was observed a few times. The chain joins TRBV28 to TRBJ2-3, with 7 bases fitting TRBD2. J gave up 2 bases and V 6 bases, and 11 bases lay outside the gene matches. Looked up from germline, CDR1 is MDHEN and CDR2 is SYDVKM. The CDR3 totals 16 residues. The chain's CDR3 is CASSYRLAAFTDTQYF. CDR3 nucleotide sequence: TGTGCCAGCAGCTACCGGCTAGCGGCTTTCACAGATACGCAGTATTTT.

This clone was seen a few times. V is TRBV19 and J is TRBJ1-4; D gene uncertain. The length of the CDR3 is 12 residues. Trimming left V 5 bases short and J 4 bases short, with 5 bases between. Germline CDR1 reads LNHDA; CDR2 reads SQIVND (reference sequence). This chain's CDR3 is CASSPRNEKLFF. DNA for the CDR3: TGTGCCAGTAGTCCTCGTAATGAAAAACTGTTTTTT. Full variable domain (rest looked up from reference TRBV19 and TRBJ1-4): DGGITQSPKYLFRKEGQNVTLSCEQNLNHDAMYWYRQDPGQGLRLIYYSQIVNDFQKGDIAEGYSVSREKKESFPLTVTSAQKNPTAFYLCASSPRNEKLFFGSGTQLSVL.

The chain combines TRBV7-2 with TRBJ2-5; TRBD2 matches at 8 bases. The germline V gene has CDR1 SGHTA and CDR2 FQGNSA. The ends lost 1 base at V and 4 bases at J; junction bases unmatched: 5. The CDR3 is made up of 15 amino acids. The CDR3 spells CASSLEAGEIETQYF. DNA for the CDR3: TGTGCCAGCAGCTTAGAAGCGGGAGAAATAGAGACCCAGTACTTC. The full variable domain, completed using reference TRBV7-2 and TRBJ2-5, is GAGVSQSPSNKVTEKGKDVELRCDPISGHTALYWYRQSLGQGLEFLIYFQGNSAPDKSGLPSDRFSAERTGGSVSTLTIQRTQQEDSAVYLCASSLEAGEIETQYFGPGTRLLVL.

The chain joins TRBV7-3 to TRBJ2-3; a weak D match, TRBD2 (5 bases). Germline values: CDR1 SGHTA, CDR2 FQGTGA. The CDR3 loop spans 15 amino acids. Trimming cost V 5 bases and J 0 bases, with 12 bases left between them. The CDR3 loop reads CASSQLAGSTDTQYF. The CDR3 DNA sequence: TGTGCCAGCAGCCAGCTGGCGGGTAGCACAGATACGCAGTATTTT.

This clone appeared a few times. The chain couples TRBV6-5 to TRBJ2-7, with TRBD1 as a possible D gene (6 bases). The V gene's germline CDR1 is MNHEY and CDR2 SVGAGI. The germline V and J ends were trimmed by 6 bases and 4 bases, with 19 bases remaining between them. CDR3 length: 15 residues. The chain's CDR3 is CASSRSGRGPYEQYF. CDR3 coding DNA: TGTGCCAGCAGCCGAAGCGGCAGGGGTCCATACGAGCAGTACTTC.

The chain recombines TRBV4-2 with TRBJ1-3; D possibly corresponds to TRBD1 (6 bases). Germline CDR1 and CDR2: LGHNA and YNFKEQ. The CDR3 covers 16 residues. V was cut by 0 bases and J by 4 bases, with 13 bases left in between. The CDR3 reads CASSQDQGFPGNTIYF. The CDR3 DNA is TGTGCCAGCAGCCAAGATCAGGGGTTTCCAGGAAACACCATATATTTT.

About this clone: One end of the junction is discordant with germline, which a read error may explain. This chain links TRBV6-1 with TRBJ1-5; no definite D call. Per germline, CDR1 MNHNS and CDR2 SASEGT. The CDR3 length is 14 residues. The CDR3 nucleotides are TGTGCCAGCAGTGAAGGTCCCCCCAATCCGCCCCAGCATTTT. Its translation: CASSEGPPNPPQHF.